This T cell receptor beta chain was sequenced during a study of blood T cell repertoires in COVID-19 (dated by TCRdb to about 2020). Some background on the complete study: Recovered participants in ImmuneRACE Cohort 3 were defined by two consecutive negative NP/OP PCR tests, clearance by a healthcare professional, or resolution of symptoms. Samples from collaborators originated in the United States, Italy and Spain and spanned both the acute and convalescent phases of COVID-19. The material from the prospective study consisted of cDNA or gDNA derived from T cells, B-cell-depleted T cells, or PBMCs. Deeply sampled blood TCRbeta repertoires from subjects exposed to, actively infected with, or recovered from COVID-19 were included in the dataset. A freely available public database, intended as a resource for researchers studying the immune response to SARS-CoV-2, is where the repertoires were released. The samples were drawn from the first 160 participants of the ongoing ImmuneRACE study and from 1,254 subjects provided by 6 global collaborators. The sample metadata nearly always contained a de-identified subject ID, COVID-19 status, age in years and sex. Where HLA class I and class II types were available, the types were taken from metadata supplied by the sample provider, not from assay-based typing.

In the prospective study, participants were about 18 to 90 years old, resided in fewer than 25 geographic areas of the United States, and were enrolled through a virtual design. In the prospective study, participants were assigned to cohorts based on the clinical history participants reported in a screening survey and a study questionnaire. Each participant in the prospective study had whole blood, serum and a nasopharyngeal or oropharyngeal swab collected by mobile phlebotomists. Participants in the prospective study had the option to provide additional blood draws and questionnaires over a roughly 2-month period. Before DNA extraction, prospective study blood samples were shipped either frozen or at room temperature. TCRbeta CDR3 regions were amplified from genomic DNA using the immunoSEQ Assay, a bias-controlled multiplex PCR. As for the authors' bioinformatics: Within the assay, amplification of reference gene primers was used to estimate how many nucleated cells each sample contained. Sequence reads were collapsed and filtered to measure the absolute abundance of every unique TCRbeta CDR3 rearrangement. For each sample, productive Simpson clonality was calculated as the square root of Simpson's diversity index over productive rearrangements. Entries here come from immuneACCESS through TCRdb and include only in-frame sequences with V and J called. Some clones fail to appear in such tables; in the studies checked, an unresolved V gene covers under half of the shortfall, and the cause of the remainder is unknown. That table supplies the V and J calls and clone size; D and trimming were determined from the DNA. In this sample the table shows roughly 200,000 clones, around 86% of which occur a single time. Together, the top ten hold around 23% of the sample.

This clone came up a few times. Its specific antigen is unknown. Within one base of it there is no much larger clone, and no base qualities were kept. Overall results and qualifications from the work: The quantity of clinical and demographic metadata differed by source and by participant and was supplied without curation.

The germline V gene provides CDR1 SGHAT and CDR2 FQNNGV. V trim: 5 bases; J trim: 2 bases; unmatched bases: 5. The CDR3 covers 15 residues, taking in both the cysteine and the phenylalanine. Only the CDR3 DNA is retained, 45 bases long and in frame from the first base. The TCR was taken from a woman between 40 and 50 years old in a cohort exposed to, infected with or recovered from COVID-19 (not recorded which). This receptor chain uses TRBV11-2 and TRBJ1-1, with 10 bases matching TRBD1. Sequencing input: PBMCs or T cells enriched from blood (not recorded which). The base sequence is TGTGCCAGCAGCCGTGGGGACAGGGGTAACACTGAAGCTTTCTTT. This is translated as CASSRGDRGNTEAFF.